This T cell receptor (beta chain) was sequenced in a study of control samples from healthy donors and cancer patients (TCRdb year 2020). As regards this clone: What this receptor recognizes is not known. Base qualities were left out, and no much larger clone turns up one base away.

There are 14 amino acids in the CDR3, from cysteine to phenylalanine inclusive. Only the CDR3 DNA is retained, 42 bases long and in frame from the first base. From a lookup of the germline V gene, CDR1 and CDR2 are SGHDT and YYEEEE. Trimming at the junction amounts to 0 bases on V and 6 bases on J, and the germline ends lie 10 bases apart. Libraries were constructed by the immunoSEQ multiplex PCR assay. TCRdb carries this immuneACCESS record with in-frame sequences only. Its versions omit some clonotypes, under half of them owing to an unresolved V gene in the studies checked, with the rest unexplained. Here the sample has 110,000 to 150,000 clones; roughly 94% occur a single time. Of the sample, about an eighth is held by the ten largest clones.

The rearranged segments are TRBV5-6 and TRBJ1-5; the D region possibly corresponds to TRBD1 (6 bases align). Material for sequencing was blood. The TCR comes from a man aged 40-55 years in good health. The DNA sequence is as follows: TGTGCCAGCAGCTTGGCTGGGGGGCCTCAGCCCCAGCATTTT. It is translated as CASSLAGGPQPQHF.